The 2 T cell receptor beta chains presented below share a single source sample, sequenced in a study of T cells in Graves' hyperthyroidism and ophthalmopathy. TCR beta CDR3 regions were amplified from RNA. With the HTBI primer set, the TCR CDR3 went through a first round of RT-PCR. TCRdb processed the multiplex PCR reads anew with MiXCR; each CDR3 protein has one entry. Among hundreds of thousands of distinct CDR3 sequences listed, roughly 21% were seen once. Sequenced sample: blood. These receptors were collected from a man aged 35 to 55 with Graves' ophthalmopathy.

The CDR3 DNA sequence: TGTGCCAGCAGCTCCTTTGGAAACACCATATATTTT. Its protein is CASSSFGNTIYF. The gene calls are TRBV7-9 and TRBJ1-3; D is undetermined. CDR1 and CDR2 from the germline V gene are SEHNR and FQNEAQ (reference sequence). Trimming stripped 4 bases from V and 3 bases from J, with 4 bases between. This CDR3 has 12 amino acids.

This clonotype appeared a few times. CDR3 nucleotide sequence: TGTGCCAGCAGTAAACAGGGGCCTGGGGCCAACGTCCTGACTTTC. This gives the protein CASSKQGPGANVLTF. This rearrangement joins TRBV5-4 to TRBJ2-6; 7 bases fit TRBD1. Germline lookup yields CDR1 SGHNT and CDR2 YYREEE (reference sequence). The CDR3 has 15 residues. Losses at the gene ends were 5 bases for V and 2 bases for J; bases not matched to a gene: 4.